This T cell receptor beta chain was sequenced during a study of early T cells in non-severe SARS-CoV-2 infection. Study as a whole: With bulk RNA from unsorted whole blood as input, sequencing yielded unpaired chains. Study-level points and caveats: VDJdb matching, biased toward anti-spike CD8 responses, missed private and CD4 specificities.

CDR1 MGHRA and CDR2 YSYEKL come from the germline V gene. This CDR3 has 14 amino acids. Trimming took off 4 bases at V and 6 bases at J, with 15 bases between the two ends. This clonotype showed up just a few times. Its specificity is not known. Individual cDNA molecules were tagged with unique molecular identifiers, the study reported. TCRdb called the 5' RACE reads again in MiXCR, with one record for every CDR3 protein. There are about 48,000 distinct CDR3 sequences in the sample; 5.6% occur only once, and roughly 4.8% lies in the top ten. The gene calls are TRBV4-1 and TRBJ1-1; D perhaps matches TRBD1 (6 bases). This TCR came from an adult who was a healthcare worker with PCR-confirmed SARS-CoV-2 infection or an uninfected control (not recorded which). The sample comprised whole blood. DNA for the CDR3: TGCGCCAGCAGCCTACGGACAGTGGCCGCTGAAGCTTTCTTT. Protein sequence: CASSLRTVAAEAFF.